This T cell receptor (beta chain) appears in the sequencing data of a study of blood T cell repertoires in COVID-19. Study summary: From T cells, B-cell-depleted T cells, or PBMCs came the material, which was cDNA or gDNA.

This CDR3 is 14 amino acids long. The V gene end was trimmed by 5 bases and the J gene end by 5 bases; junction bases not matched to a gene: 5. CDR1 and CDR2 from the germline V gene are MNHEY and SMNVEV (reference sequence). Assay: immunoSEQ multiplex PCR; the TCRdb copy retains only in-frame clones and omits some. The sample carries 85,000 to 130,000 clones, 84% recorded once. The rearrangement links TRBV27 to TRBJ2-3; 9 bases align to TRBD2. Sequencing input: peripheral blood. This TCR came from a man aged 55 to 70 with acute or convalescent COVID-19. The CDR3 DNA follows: TGTGCCAGCAGTCTCCTGACTAGCGGAGATACGCAGTATTTT. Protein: CASSLLTSGDTQYF.